This T cell receptor (beta chain) was observed in a study of cytomegalovirus exposure and HLA in healthy donors. The study ran its PCR with 60 Vbeta and 13 Jbeta primers. Measured with immunoSEQ multiplex PCR; TCRdb has only the in-frame clones, and not every one. This sample lists over 200,000 clones; its ten largest clones have roughly 0.98%. This CDR3 contains 16 residues. CDR1 is KGHSH and CDR2 is LQKENI in the germline V gene. The V end lost 4 bases, the J end lost 9 bases, and 19 bases lay between the germline ends. Sample: PBMCs. J is TRBJ1-6 and V is TRBV18, with D tentatively TRBD1 (6 bases). The TCR originated in a woman in her twenties or thirties in good health and CMV-seropositive. CDR3 sequence: CASSLSIWARGSPLHF. CDR3 bases: TGTGCCAGCTCACTCAGCATTTGGGCCAGGGGTTCACCCCTCCACTTT.